The following is a TCR beta chain sequence with its context. Antigen: not known. The germline V gene has CDR1 SGDLS and CDR2 YYNGEE. The germline V and J ends were trimmed by 1 base and 3 bases, with 10 bases remaining between them. The CDR3 runs to 15 residues. RNA transcripts were the template for amplifying TCR beta CDR3 regions. RT-PCR in the first round (using the HTBI primer set) targeted the TCR CDR3. TCRdb re-called the multiplex PCR reads with MiXCR, one entry per CDR3 protein. Of just over 550,000 distinct CDR3 sequences in the sample, about 43% were seen once. The data were obtained in a study of T cells in Graves' hyperthyroidism and ophthalmopathy. Study-level points and caveats: Progression to ophthalmopathy was predicted a median of approximately 6.4 months early. Within blood appeared most thyroid clonotypes that had expanded above 0.001. A model of 13 V-J pairs discriminated ophthalmopathy from stable hyperthyroidism.

The gene calls are TRBV9 and TRBJ1-4; D is uncertain. The sequenced sample consisted of peripheral blood or thyroid tissue (not recorded which). The clonotype was recovered from a woman in her late teens or twenties with Graves' hyperthyroidism. The CDR3, as DNA: TGTGCCAGCAGCGTAAAGGGCAGGCCTAATGAAAAACTGTTTTTT. Its translation: CASSVKGRPNEKLFF.